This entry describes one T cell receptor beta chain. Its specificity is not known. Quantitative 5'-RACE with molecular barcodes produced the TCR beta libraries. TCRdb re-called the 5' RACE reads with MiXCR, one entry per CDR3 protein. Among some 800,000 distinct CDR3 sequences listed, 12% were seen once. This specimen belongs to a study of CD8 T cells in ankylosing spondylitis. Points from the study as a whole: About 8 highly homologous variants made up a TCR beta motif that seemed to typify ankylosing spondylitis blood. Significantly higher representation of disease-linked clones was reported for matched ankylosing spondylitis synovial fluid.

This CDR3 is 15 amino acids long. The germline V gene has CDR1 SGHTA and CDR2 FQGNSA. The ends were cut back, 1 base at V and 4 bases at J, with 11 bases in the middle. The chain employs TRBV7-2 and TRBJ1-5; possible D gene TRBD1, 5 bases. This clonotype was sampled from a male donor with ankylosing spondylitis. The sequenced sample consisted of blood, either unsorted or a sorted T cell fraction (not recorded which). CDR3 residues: CASSLGGTDNQPQHF. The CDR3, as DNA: TGTGCCAGCAGCTTAGGGGGGACGGATAATCAGCCCCAGCATTTT.